The 30 T cell receptor beta chains reported below all come from one sample, sequenced in a study of human T cells and chemical hapten exposure. TCRdb used MiXCR to reprocess the RACE reads, holding one entry per CDR3 protein. The sample has 300,000 to 450,000 distinct CDR3 sequences; around 5.5% are singletons. Time point specified: pre-sensitization, week 0. Treatment meaning: therapeutic diphenylcyclopropenone sensitization with weekly scalp DPC. Specimen: whole blood, collected in connection with sensitization to the hapten diphenylcyclopropenone (DPC). These receptors were taken from a woman younger than 35 with alopecia areata. Some clones in this sample may be carry-over from other donors' samples.

This clonotype has at least ten counts. The CDR3 spells CASSGSGTQTGELFF. CDR3 in DNA: TGTGCCAGCAGTGGATCCGGGACACAGACCGGGGAGCTGTTTTTT. The V gene is TRBV12-3 or TRBV12-4, the J gene TRBJ2-2, with D perhaps TRBD1 (6 bases). This CDR3 is 15 amino acids long. With 5 bases removed from V and 5 bases from J, the gap between germline ends came to 15 bases.

This clonotype appeared a few times. The rearrangement links TRBV25-1 to TRBJ2-1; D is possibly TRBD2 (5 bases). The ends were cut back, 5 bases at V and 15 bases at J, with 26 bases in the middle. CDR1 and CDR2 (germline): MGHDK, SYGVNS. This CDR3 contains 15 residues. CDR3 residues: CASSPGIGIHTGGFF. CDR3 nucleotide sequence: TGTGCCAGCAGTCCCGGGATCGGGATCCACACCGGCGGGTTCTTC.

V gene TRBV11-2 combines with J gene TRBJ2-4; D gene ambiguous. Germline V gene sequence: CDR1 SGHAT, CDR2 FQNNGV. V shed 4 bases and J shed 0 bases, with 16 bases lying between them. This CDR3 spans 17 amino acids. The CDR3 DNA reads TGTGCCAGCAGCTCTATAAAGGTTTCACGAGCCAAAAACATTCAGTACTTC. Protein product: CASSSIKVSRAKNIQYF.

This clonotype has ten or more counts. The chain carries TRBV10-3 and TRBJ2-7; the D gene could be TRBD1 or TRBD2 (5 bases each). Trimming took 0 bases from V and 2 from J, leaving 11 bases between them. The CDR3 covers 15 residues. The V gene's germline CDR1 is ENHRY and CDR2 SYGVKD. The CDR3 DNA reads TGTGCCATCAGTGAGTCAGGGACGGTGACCTACGAGCAGTACTTC. Protein sequence: CAISESGTVTYEQYF.

The chain is built from TRBV4-1 and TRBJ1-3; the D is unclear. Germline CDR1 and CDR2: MGHRA and YSYEKL. V was pared by 1 base and J by 1 base, with 11 bases between. The CDR3 totals 16 residues. The DNA of the CDR3 is TGCGCCAGCAGCCAAGGGGCTGGGCAGTCTGGAAACACCATATATTTT. Its translation: CASSQGAGQSGNTIYF.

The V gene is TRBV5-6, the J gene TRBJ1-6; no clear D gene. CDR1 is SGHDT, CDR2 YYEEEE, per germline. This CDR3 comprises 15 residues. V was pared by 3 bases and J by 0 bases, with 7 bases between. CDR3 sequence reads: CASSWESSYNSPLHF. The CDR3 DNA follows: TGTGCCAGCAGCTGGGAGAGCTCCTATAATTCACCCCTCCACTTT.

This clonotype appeared a few times. The chain links TRBV29-1 to TRBJ1-1; 8 bases line up with TRBD1. This CDR3 contains 13 residues. From germline, CDR1 is SQVTM and CDR2 ANQGSEA. V shed 7 bases, J shed 0 bases, and the junction held 4 bases outside the gene matches. CDR3 protein: CSAPGGLNTEAFF. CDR3 nucleotide sequence: TGCAGCGCCCCAGGGGGCCTGAACACTGAAGCTTTCTTT.

This clonotype was seen only a few times. V and J are TRBV28 and TRBJ2-3; TRBD1 matches 8 bases. CDR3 size: 12 residues. Trimming removed 10 bases from V and 3 bases from J; junction bases left unmatched: 3. CDR1 is MDHEN, CDR2 SYDVKM, per germline. The CDR3 reads CATDRGTDTQYF. The CDR3 DNA reads as TGTGCCACCGACAGGGGAACAGATACGCAGTATTTT.

This clonotype was detected a few times. The chain couples TRBV2 to TRBJ2-4; D is possibly TRBD2 (5 bases). The CDR3 has 17 amino acids. CDR1 SNHLY and CDR2 FYNNEI come from the germline V gene. The germline V and J ends were trimmed by 1 base and 2 bases, with 15 bases remaining between them. CDR3 in DNA: TGTGCCAGCAGTGAAGGAGTTCGCCGGGGATCCAAAAACATTCAGTACTTC. Translated, it gives CASSEGVRRGSKNIQYF.

This rearrangement joins TRBV5-4 to TRBJ2-3; no definite D call. In germline, CDR1 is SGHNT, CDR2 YYREEE (reference sequence). CDR3 length equals 16 residues. Trimming removed 4 bases from V and 0 bases from J, with 15 bases in between. This CDR3 is CASSADLGSSTDTQYF. CDR3 nucleotide sequence: TGTGCCAGCAGCGCGGACCTGGGATCTAGCACAGATACGCAGTATTTT.

Many counts were recorded for this clonotype. The gene calls are TRBV7-2 and TRBJ1-1; D uncertain. CDR1 is SGHTA, CDR2 FQGNSA, per germline. Trimming left V 1 base short and J 11 bases short, with 14 bases between. The CDR3 consists of 13 residues. The chain's CDR3 is CASSLVLAPIAFF. The CDR3 DNA is TGTGCCAGCAGCTTAGTGTTGGCCCCAATTGCTTTCTTT.

This clonotype showed up just a few times. The rearrangement joins TRBV12-3 or TRBV12-4 to TRBJ1-1; a weak D match, TRBD1 (6 bases). Trimming removed 6 bases from V and 5 bases from J, with 16 bases in between. CDR3 length: 14 amino acids. The CDR3 here is CASREDRLFTEAFF. The CDR3 coding sequence is TGTGCCAGCAGGGAGGACAGATTATTTACTGAAGCTTTCTTT.

This clonotype was seen at least ten times. The chain uses TRBV4-3 and TRBJ1-1; 7 positions match TRBD1. J lost 0 bases, V lost 4 bases, and 11 bases had no gene match. The CDR3 runs to 17 residues. The germline V gene has CDR1 LGHNA and CDR2 YSLEER. The CDR3 nucleotides read TGCGCCAGCAGCCCAACCCCTGGACAGGAGCTGAACACTGAAGCTTTCTTT. Translating it yields CASSPTPGQELNTEAFF.

The V gene is TRBV5-1, the J gene TRBJ1-4; D remains ambiguous. Germline V lookup: CDR1 SGHRS, CDR2 YFSETQ. The CDR3 loop spans 11 amino acids. Trimming removed 3 bases from V and 3 bases from J, with 0 bases in between. The DNA of the CDR3 is TGCGCCAGCAGCTCTAATGAAAAACTGTTTTTT. It codes for CASSSNEKLFF.

This clonotype was detected many times. As DNA, the CDR3 is TGCAGCGTTGAGGACAGGGGAATGACCGGGGAGCTGTTTTTT. Its protein product is CSVEDRGMTGELFF. The J gene is TRBJ2-2, the V gene TRBV29-1; TRBD1 aligns across 9 bases. In germline, CDR1 is SQVTM, CDR2 ANQGSEA. The ends lost 3 bases at V and 5 bases at J; junction bases unmatched: 4. The CDR3 has 14 residues.

At least ten counts were recorded for this clonotype. This chain links TRBV10-3 with TRBJ2-7; D is perhaps TRBD1 (5 bases). Germline loops: CDR1 ENHRY, CDR2 SYGVKD. V was pared by 6 bases and J by 9 bases, with 18 bases between. The CDR3 sequence is 13 residues long. The DNA of the CDR3 is TGTGCCATCAGGGATAACTGGGGCCAGGGGCAGTACTTC. Translated: CAIRDNWGQGQYF.

V usage is TRBV6-5 and J usage is TRBJ2-5; the D is unclear. The CDR3 sequence is 14 residues long. Germline loops: CDR1 MNHEY, CDR2 SVGAGI. The ends were cut back, 0 bases at V and 5 bases at J, with 10 bases in the middle. DNA of the CDR3: TGTGCCAGCAGTTACTCGCCCGACCCCGAGACCCAGTACTTC. Its protein is CASSYSPDPETQYF.

As for this clonotype: This may stem from a read error, because a much larger clone lies one nucleotide away. The chain recombines TRBV3-1 with TRBJ2-7; 8 nucleotides match TRBD2. CDR1 is LGHDT, CDR2 YNNKEL, per germline (reference sequence). CDR3 length: 13 amino acids. In nucleotides, the CDR3 is TGTGCCAGGAGCCAACTAGCGGACCACGAGCAGTACTTC. This translates into CARSQLADHEQYF.

This clonotype was observed at least ten times. V usage is TRBV10-3 and J usage is TRBJ2-7; D might be TRBD1 (6 bases). In germline, CDR1 is ENHRY, CDR2 SYGVKD. CDR3 size: 13 residues. V lost 11 bases, J lost 5 bases, and 19 bases lay in between. DNA of the CDR3: TGTGCCGGTCGGACTCAGGGGTCCGACGAGCAGTACTTC. This translates into CAGRTQGSDEQYF.

This clonotype was seen many times. V usage is TRBV25-1 and J usage is TRBJ1-5; possible D gene TRBD1, 6 bases. V was shortened by 2 bases and J by 6 bases, with 8 bases between the two germline ends. Looked up from germline, CDR1 is MGHDK and CDR2 is SYGVNS. The CDR3 is 13 amino acids. The CDR3 spells CASSEGGGQPQHF. CDR3 coding DNA: TGTGCCAGCAGTGAAGGGGGCGGTCAGCCCCAGCATTTT.

This clonotype was counted a few times. The V and J genes are TRBV5-1 and TRBJ2-7, with 7 bases aligning to TRBD1. Germline trimming cut 2 bases from V and 2 bases from J; bases unmatched to any gene: 4. Germline V gene data show CDR1 as SGHRS and CDR2 as YFSETQ. The CDR3 runs to 14 residues. CDR3 sequence reads: CASSFGQATYEQYF. The CDR3 coding sequence is TGCGCCAGCAGCTTTGGACAGGCTACCTACGAGCAGTACTTC. Drawing the rest from reference TRBV5-1 and TRBJ2-7, the complete variable domain is KAGVTQTPRYLIKTRGQQVTLSCSPISGHRSVSWYQQTPGQGLQFLFEYFSETQRNKGNFPGRFSGRQFSNSRSEMNVSTLELGDSALYLCASSFGQATYEQYFGPGTRLTVT.

This clonotype was seen only a few times. The chain uses TRBV7-2 and TRBJ1-2; D ambiguous. Germline CDR1 reads SGHTA; CDR2 reads FQGNSA. V lost 7 bases to trimming and J lost 3 bases, with 15 bases between them. The CDR3 loop spans 14 amino acids. The DNA for the CDR3 is TGTGCCAGCACCCAACAAAGATCAGACTATGGCTACACCTTC. This gives the protein CASTQQRSDYGYTF.

This clonotype showed up many times. The chain has TRBV7-8 and TRBJ1-1; 7 nucleotides line up with TRBD1. Germline CDR1 is SGHVS and CDR2 is FQNEAQ. With 6 bases clipped from V and 0 bases from J, the junction kept 4 bases outside the gene matches. CDR3 size: 14 residues. The CDR3 reads CASRGQPMNTEAFF. The CDR3 bases are TGTGCCAGCAGGGGACAGCCCATGAACACTGAAGCTTTCTTT.

The chain employs TRBV20-1 and TRBJ2-7, with TRBD2 matching 11 bases. The germline V gene encodes CDR1 DFQATT and CDR2 SNEGSKA (reference sequence). V was pared by 5 bases and J by 2 bases, with 5 bases of the junction left unmatched. The CDR3 loop spans 14 amino acids. The CDR3 coding sequence is TGCAGTGCTCGACTAGCGGGATATACCTACGAGCAGTACTTC. Translating it yields CSARLAGYTYEQYF.

This clonotype was recorded many times. J is TRBJ1-5 and V is TRBV6-5, with 7 bases aligning to TRBD1. Trimming cost V 5 bases and J 2 bases; bases outside gene matches: 6. Germline V gene sequence: CDR1 MNHEY, CDR2 SVGAGI. The CDR3 runs 15 residues. CDR3 nucleotides: TGTGCCAGCAGTCCTTCGGGGACAGGCAATCAGCCCCAGCATTTT. Protein: CASSPSGTGNQPQHF.

This chain uses TRBV4-2 with TRBJ1-4; TRBD1 matches at 9 bases. Per germline, CDR1 LGHNA and CDR2 YNFKEQ. CDR3 length equals 17 residues. Losses at the gene ends were 2 bases for V and 6 bases for J; bases not matched to a gene: 10. CDR3 region: CASSQRAGGTGYEKLFF. The DNA for the CDR3 is TGTGCCAGCAGCCAAAGAGCCGGGGGGACAGGGTATGAAAAACTGTTTTTT.

This clonotype was found a few times. V is TRBV6-4 and J is TRBJ2-1; 9 nucleotides line up with TRBD2. This CDR3 contains 15 residues. Germline CDR1 MRHNA, CDR2 SNTAGT. V trimming: 3 bases; J trimming: 5 bases; junction bases outside the gene matches: 5. The CDR3 is CASSDGLAGNNEQFF. The CDR3 DNA is TGTGCCAGCAGTGATGGTCTAGCGGGGAACAATGAGCAGTTCTTC.

This sequence joins TRBV6-5 and TRBJ2-3; 11 nucleotides align to TRBD2. The CDR3 totals 12 residues. The germline CDR1 and CDR2 sequences are MNHEY and SVGAGI. V shed 6 bases, J shed 12 bases, and the junction held 5 bases outside the gene matches. The CDR3 nucleotides are TGTGCCAGCAGAATAGCGGGGGGGTTTCAGTATTTT. Its protein product is CASRIAGGFQYF.

This clonotype was seen many times. This chain joins TRBV4-3 and TRBJ2-1; D is unresolved. Deletions cut 0 bases from V and 8 bases from J, with 8 bases between. The V gene's germline CDR1 is LGHNA and CDR2 YSLEER. The CDR3 is made up of 13 amino acids. The CDR3 protein is CASSQDRAYEQFF. CDR3 DNA sequence: TGCGCCAGCAGCCAAGATCGGGCATATGAGCAGTTCTTC.

This clonotype turned up a few times. The genes are TRBV7-2 and TRBJ2-6, with D hard to call. The CDR3 is 17 residues long. Germline CDR1 is SGHTA and CDR2 is FQGNSA. Trimming shortened V by 4 bases and J by 0 bases, and 13 bases separated the two germline ends. Here the CDR3 DNA reads TGTGCCAGCAGCTCCCGCCTGGTTATCTCTGGGGCCAACGTCCTGACTTTC. It is translated as CASSSRLVISGANVLTF.